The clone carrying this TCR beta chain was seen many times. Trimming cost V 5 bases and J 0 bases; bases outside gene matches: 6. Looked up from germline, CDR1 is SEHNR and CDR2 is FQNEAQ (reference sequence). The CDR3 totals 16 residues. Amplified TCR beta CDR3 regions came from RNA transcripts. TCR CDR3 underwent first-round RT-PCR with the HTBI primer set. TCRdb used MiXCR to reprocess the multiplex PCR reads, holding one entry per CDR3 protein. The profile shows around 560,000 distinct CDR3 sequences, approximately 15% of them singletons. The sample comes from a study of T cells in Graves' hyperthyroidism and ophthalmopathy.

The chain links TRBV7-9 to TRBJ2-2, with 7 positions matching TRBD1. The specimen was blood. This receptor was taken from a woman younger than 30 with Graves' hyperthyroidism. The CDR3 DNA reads TGTGCCAGCAGCCCCCGGGACAGCGCGAACACCGGGGAGCTGTTTTTT. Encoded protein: CASSPRDSANTGELFF.